The 27 T cell receptor beta chains listed next were all sequenced from one sample in a study of shared clonotypes between healthy human individuals. The repertoire was sequenced with immunoSEQ multiplex PCR; TCRdb's copy has only in-frame clones and lacks some. The sample contains over a million clones, around 74% of which appear only once. Sequences were obtained from memory CD4+ T cells sorted from blood. The subset: CD45RA-negative fraction. Receptors originate from a man aged 18 to 30 in good health.

The chain joins TRBV29-1 to TRBJ2-7; tentatively, D is TRBD1 (6 bases). The germline V and J ends were trimmed by 7 bases and 1 base, with 11 bases remaining between them. The germline V gene has CDR1 SQVTM and CDR2 ANQGSEA. CDR3 size: 12 residues. CDR3 region: CSALGASYEQYF. In nucleotides, the CDR3 is TGCAGCGCACTGGGGGCTTCCTACGAGCAGTACTTC.

V usage is TRBV6-1 and J usage is TRBJ1-4; D gene ambiguous. Germline V gene data show CDR1 as MNHNS and CDR2 as SASEGT. V dropped 1 base and J dropped 8 bases, with 11 bases sitting between them. The CDR3 spans 14 residues. DNA of the CDR3: TGTGCCAGCAGTGAAGGGTCGTCGGGGGAAAAACTGTTTTTT. It encodes CASSEGSSGEKLFF.

V is TRBV6-6 and J is TRBJ2-7, with D maybe TRBD1 (6 bases). CDR1 is MNHNY, CDR2 SVGAGI, per germline (reference sequence). Trimming pared 2 bases from V and 10 bases from J, leaving 18 bases between. The CDR3 runs 14 residues. Here the CDR3 DNA reads TGTGCCAGCAGTTACGAACCAGGGGCAATTCTCCAGTACTTC. As protein: CASSYEPGAILQYF.

In this sample, this clone turned up a few times. The chain joins TRBV19 to TRBJ1-5, with 12 positions matching TRBD1. The CDR3 extends over 17 amino acids. Germline CDR1 is LNHDA and CDR2 is SQIVND (reference sequence). Unmatched junction bases numbered 10, after V lost 5 bases and J lost 5 bases. The CDR3, as DNA: TGTGCCAGTAGTGCGCTCACCGGGACAGGGGGCGATCAGCCCCAGCATTTT. It codes for CASSALTGTGGDQPQHF.

This clone occurred many times. The chain has TRBV7-6 and TRBJ1-1; 7 positions match TRBD1. Germline-derived CDR1 and CDR2 are SGHVS and FNYEAQ. The CDR3 spans 14 residues. With V trimmed by 5 bases and J by 1 base, 4 bases remained unmatched. The CDR3 spells CASSLRQGNTEAFF. CDR3 coding DNA: TGTGCCAGCAGCCTCCGACAGGGGAACACTGAAGCTTTCTTT.

This chain connects TRBV18 to TRBJ1-3; D is uncertain. The CDR3 sequence is 18 residues long. In germline, CDR1 is KGHSH, CDR2 LQKENI. Trimming removed 0 bases at V and 0 bases at J, with 15 bases between. CDR3 region: CASSPPLSLGGSGNTIYF. The CDR3 DNA follows: TGTGCCAGCTCACCACCCTTGTCGCTCGGAGGCTCTGGAAACACCATATATTTT.

This rearrangement joins TRBV5-1 to TRBJ2-2, with D perhaps TRBD1 (6 bases). V gave up 4 bases and J gave up 3 bases, with 13 bases separating them. The germline CDR1 and CDR2 sequences are SGHRS and YFSETQ. The CDR3 is 15 residues long. CDR3 DNA sequence: TGCGCCAGCAGCAATTTACAGGGTGACACCGGGGAGCTGTTTTTT. This encodes CASSNLQGDTGELFF.

The rearrangement links TRBV5-1 to TRBJ1-4; D unresolved. Trimming removed 0 bases at V and 8 bases at J, with 5 bases between. CDR1 and CDR2 from the germline V gene are SGHRS and YFSETQ. The CDR3 is 12 amino acids. The CDR3: CASSLENEKLFF. CDR3 DNA sequence: TGCGCCAGCAGCTTGGAGAACGAAAAACTGTTTTTT.

The chain links TRBV4-1 to TRBJ2-2; D gene uncertain. This CDR3 is built from 14 residues. Germline values: CDR1 MGHRA, CDR2 YSYEKL. The V end was cut by 1 base, the J end by 3 bases, with 6 bases between. CDR3 nucleotide sequence: TGCGCCAGCAGCCAAGGTGGCTACACCGGGGAGCTGTTTTTT. Amino acids: CASSQGGYTGELFF.

The chain links TRBV28 to TRBJ2-1; TRBD2 might be the D (5 bases). The CDR3 covers 13 residues. V was clipped by 5 bases and J by 3 bases, with 8 bases between them. Looked up from germline, CDR1 is MDHEN and CDR2 is SYDVKM. CDR3: CASSGGGYNEQFF. The CDR3 bases are TGTGCCAGCAGTGGCGGAGGCTACAATGAGCAGTTCTTC.

This clone came up once. J is TRBJ2-2 and V is TRBV6-1; no firm D call. Trimming took off 8 bases at V and 1 base at J, with 8 bases between the two ends. The CDR3 contains 13 residues. Germline V lookup: CDR1 MNHNS, CDR2 SASEGT. CDR3 coding DNA: TGTGCCAGCCAGGTTAGGAACACCGGGGAGCTGTTTTTT. It yields the protein CASQVRNTGELFF.

The J gene is TRBJ1-1, the V gene TRBV25-1; a possible D gene is TRBD1 (6 bases). The CDR3 spans 15 residues. CDR1 and CDR2 (germline): MGHDK, SYGVNS. Deletions cut 5 bases from V and 9 bases from J, with 22 bases between. The CDR3 nucleotides read TGTGCCAGCAGTCAAGGGGGGGCACCGATTCACAAAGCTTTCTTT. Translation: CASSQGGAPIHKAFF.

CDR3 DNA sequence: TGTGCTAGTGGCGGACACCAGAACACTGAAGCTTTCTTT. This codes for CASGGHQNTEAFF. The chain uses TRBV12-5 and TRBJ1-1; perhaps TRBD1 as D (5 bases). The CDR3 loop spans 13 amino acids. The germline V gene has CDR1 LGHNT and CDR2 FRNRAP. The V end lost 6 bases, the J end lost 1 base, and 9 bases lay between the germline ends. Full variable domain (missing parts from reference TRBV12-5 and TRBJ1-1): DARVTQTPRHKVTEMGQEVTMRCQPILGHNTVFWYRQTMMQGLELLAYFRNRAPLDDSGMPKDRFSAEMPDATLATLKIQPSEPRDSAVYFCASGGHQNTEAFFGQGTRLTVV.

CDR3 bases: TGCGCCAGCAGAGAAGGGCTTGGAGAGACCCAGTACTTC. Protein product: CASREGLGETQYF. The rearrangement links TRBV5-1 to TRBJ2-5; D not resolved. This CDR3 comprises 13 residues. Trimming took off 5 bases at V and 4 bases at J, with 12 bases between the two ends. The germline gives CDR1 SGHRS, CDR2 YFSETQ.

The chain uses TRBV10-2 and TRBJ2-5; D gene uncertain. CDR3 length equals 13 residues. V lost 5 bases and J lost 4, with 11 bases in between. The germline gives CDR1 WSHSY, CDR2 SAAADI. CDR3 loop: CASSPSRAETQYF. The DNA of the CDR3 is TGCGCCAGCAGTCCTTCTAGGGCAGAGACCCAGTACTTC.

The chain links TRBV11-2 to TRBJ1-1, with 7 bases matching TRBD1. The V segment lost 3 bases and the J segment 0 bases; nucleotides outside the gene matches: 10. CDR3 length: 17 amino acids. CDR1 and CDR2 from the germline V gene are SGHAT and FQNNGV. CDR3 protein: CASSLYQGGFMNTEAFF. DNA for the CDR3: TGTGCCAGCAGCTTGTACCAGGGGGGTTTCATGAACACTGAAGCTTTCTTT. The variable domain in full, completed from reference TRBV11-2 and TRBJ1-1, reads EAGVAQSPRYKIIEKRQSVAFWCNPISGHATLYWYQQILGQGPKLLIQFQNNGVVDDSQLPKDRFSAERLKGVDSTLKIQPAKLEDSAVYLCASSLYQGGFMNTEAFFGQGTRLTVV.

Here the CDR3 DNA reads TGTGCCAGCAGTTTAGGCAGGGCCAATCAGCCCCAGCATTTT. This encodes CASSLGRANQPQHF. The chain employs TRBV27 and TRBJ1-5; weak D call: TRBD1 (5 bases). CDR3 size: 14 residues. CDR1 and CDR2 from the germline V gene are MNHEY and SMNVEV (reference sequence). V shed 2 bases and J shed 3 bases, with 8 bases lying between them.

J is TRBJ1-6 and V is TRBV15; no definite D call. The CDR3 is 11 amino acids. Germline CDR1 reads LNHNV; CDR2 reads YYDKDF (reference sequence). Trimming left V 5 bases short and J 12 bases short, with 8 bases between. The CDR3, as DNA: TGTGCCACCAGCTCGTGGGGACCCCTCCACTTT. It translates to CATSSWGPLHF.

This clone showed up just a few times. The gene calls are TRBV28 and TRBJ1-1; tentatively, D is TRBD1 (5 bases). CDR1 is MDHEN, CDR2 SYDVKM, per germline. Between the trimmed V and J ends, which lost 1 base and 8 bases, there was a span of 8 bases. CDR3 length: 12 amino acids. The CDR3 sequence is CASSLLGVEAFF. In DNA form, the CDR3 reads TGTGCCAGCAGTTTATTAGGGGTCGAAGCTTTCTTT.

The chain employs TRBV5-1 and TRBJ1-4; maybe TRBD1 (6 bases). Deletions cut 1 base from V and 4 bases from J, with 11 bases between. The CDR3 sequence is 15 residues long. Germline loops: CDR1 SGHRS, CDR2 YFSETQ. The CDR3 nucleotides are TGCGCCAGCAGCTTGTGGGGGCGAGGTAATGAAAAACTGTTTTTT. Protein sequence: CASSLWGRGNEKLFF.

The V gene is TRBV5-6, the J gene TRBJ2-3; TRBD2 aligns across 13 bases. The CDR3 has 19 amino acids. After removal of 4 bases from V and 0 bases from J, the junction contained 11 bases not matched to a gene. Germline V lookup: CDR1 SGHDT, CDR2 YYEEEE. CDR3 sequence reads: CASSRTSGSGFISTDTQYF. As DNA, the CDR3 is TGTGCCAGCAGCCGGACTAGCGGGAGCGGATTCATCAGCACAGATACGCAGTATTTT.

The CDR3 DNA sequence: TGTGCCAGCAGCTTAGACAGGGCTGAAGCTTTCTTT. Translation gives CASSLDRAEAFF. J is TRBJ1-1 and V is TRBV7-2, with D possibly TRBD1 on 6 matching bases. CDR3 length: 12 residues. The V end lost 1 base, the J end lost 6 bases, and 6 bases lay between the germline ends. The germline gives CDR1 SGHTA, CDR2 FQGNSA.

The chain is built from TRBV30 and TRBJ2-3; 9 bases are shared with TRBD1. The V gene's germline CDR1 is GTSNPN and CDR2 SVGIG (reference sequence). With 5 bases clipped from V and 6 bases from J, the junction kept 9 bases outside the gene matches. CDR3 length: 14 residues. CDR3: CAWATGGLRDTQYF. CDR3 nucleotide sequence: TGTGCCTGGGCGACAGGGGGACTTAGGGATACGCAGTATTTT.

The genes are TRBV6-5 and TRBJ1-1, with a tentative D call TRBD1 (6 bases). This CDR3 region has 15 residues. Germline lookup yields CDR1 MNHEY and CDR2 SVGAGI. With 4 bases removed from V and 1 base from J, the gap between germline ends came to 13 bases. Here the CDR3 reads CASSSHRVGNTEAFF. CDR3 bases: TGTGCCAGCAGTTCCCACAGGGTGGGGAACACTGAAGCTTTCTTT.

As for this clone: This may come from a read error, since a much larger clone is one base off. The same CDR3 can be traced to other DNA sequences in this sample. DNA of the CDR3: TGTGCCAGCAGGGGGACAGGGGATAGCAATCAGCCCCAGCATTTT. This encodes CASRGTGDSNQPQHF. V gene TRBV2 combines with J gene TRBJ1-5, with TRBD1 matching 10 bases. CDR3 length: 15 amino acids. The trim removed 6 bases at V and 0 bases at J, leaving 2 bases unmatched. The germline V gene encodes CDR1 SNHLY and CDR2 FYNNEI.

This chain uses TRBV5-1 with TRBJ1-3, with 8 bases matching TRBD1. Germline V gene data show CDR1 as SGHRS and CDR2 as YFSETQ. The CDR3 is made up of 15 amino acids. With 4 bases clipped from V and 4 bases from J, the junction kept 7 bases outside the gene matches. CDR3 protein: CASSLEDRDGNTIYF. The CDR3 nucleotides read TGCGCCAGCAGCCTTGAGGACAGGGACGGAAACACCATATATTTT.

The CDR3 reads CASSPGLHEQFF. The CDR3 coding sequence is TGTGCCAGCTCACCGGGACTACATGAGCAGTTCTTC. The chain couples TRBV18 to TRBJ2-1, with 7 bases identical to TRBD2. Germline lookup yields CDR1 KGHSH and CDR2 LQKENI. The V segment lost 3 bases and the J segment 8 bases; nucleotides outside the gene matches: 1. The CDR3 extends over 12 amino acids. The full variable domain, its missing parts supplied by reference TRBV18 and TRBJ2-1, is NAGVMQNPRHLVRRRGQEARLRCSPMKGHSHVYWYRQLPEEGLKFMVYLQKENIIDESGMPKERFSAEFPKEGPSILRIQQVVRGDSAAYFCASSPGLHEQFFGPGTRLTVL.